Sequencing of this TCR beta chain was carried out in a study of T-cell reconstitution after alpha-beta-depleted transplantation in children. The CDR3 covers 15 residues. Trimming shortened V by 6 bases and J by 4 bases, and 17 bases separated the two germline ends. Unique molecular identifiers featured in how the TCRbeta library was prepared. One entry per CDR3 protein results from TCRdb running MiXCR on the PCR reads. The data contain some 310,000 distinct CDR3 sequences, around 25% of them singletons. In its sample, this clonotype was seen many times. The target antigen is unknown. Overall study findings and caveats: Several hundred rapidly expanded clones from non-depleted graft cells reportedly supplied alpha-beta T cells about two months post-transplant.

The chain has TRBV12-3 or TRBV12-4 and TRBJ2-3, with D perhaps matching TRBD2 (6 bases). The specimen was PBMCs, mostly from graft donor cells, collected 180 days after TCRalphabeta/CD19-depleted stem cell transplant. The receptor comes from a male patient younger than 18 who had a stem cell transplant for acute lymphoblastic leukemia, so the T cells may come from the graft donor. CDR3 in DNA: TGTGCCAGCAGGCCCTCTAGCGCCACCCCAGATACGCAGTATTTT. Its protein product is CASRPSSATPDTQYF.